These T cell receptor beta chains were read from a single sample in a study of cytotoxic CD8 clonotypes in ibrutinib-treated CLL. Sequenced by immunoSEQ multiplex PCR; TCRdb stores in-frame clones only, minus some. The sample has approximately 300,000 clones, roughly 79% seen once. The specimen was PBMCs, collected before ibrutinib treatment. All receptors derive from a human donor with chronic lymphocytic leukemia. The CDR3 runs from the conserved cysteine through the conserved F or W. The order of the fields is J gene, V gene, CDR3 protein.

>TRBJ2-2|TRBV28
CASSFTLSTGELFF
>TRBJ1-4|TRBV5-1
CASRDRLSTNEKLFF
>TRBJ2-1|TRBV7-2
CASSARGLGLEYNEQFF
>TRBJ2-1|TRBV25-1
CASSDSSVRAGVEQFF
>TRBJ2-7|TRBV27
CASSLQGSSYEQYF
>TRBJ1-4|TRBV5-1
CASSFGGQGEKLFF
>TRBJ2-3|TRBV30
CAWSLEFSTDTQYF
>TRBJ1-1|TRBV20-1
CSARWRPEAFF
>TRBJ1-3|TRBV11-2
CASSLDRGLGNTIYF
>TRBJ2-1|TRBV27
CASSPGTSGFNEQFF
>TRBJ2-3|TRBV6-5
CASGSSGRSIDTQYF
>TRBJ2-7|TRBV6-6
CASSYRLDRNLYEQYF
>TRBJ2-3|TRBV6-6
CASSTRDLQYF
>TRBJ2-1|TRBV2
CASKVLERSSYNEQFF
>TRBJ1-2|TRBV4-2
CASSYGPPGQGSYGYTF
>TRBJ1-4|TRBV27
CASSLGENREKLFF
>TRBJ1-1|TRBV5-3
CARRLGWRMNTEAFF
>TRBJ2-7|TRBV7-9
CASSFPPTTAGGNYEQYF
>TRBJ1-5|TRBV11-2
CASSAERGQPQHF
>TRBJ2-1|TRBV29-1
CSVDIGQSSYNEQFF
>TRBJ2-5|TRBV29-1
CSVAPTGVETQYF
>TRBJ2-1|TRBV5-1
CASSSEAGTTYNEQFF
>TRBJ1-5|TRBV10-3
CAISDARQGVRSNQPQHF
>TRBJ1-4|TRBV28
CASSLLAAVGDSGEKLFF
>TRBJ2-5|TRBV14
CASSQVLTGGPLHF
>TRBJ2-3|TRBV29-1
CSVVTRRSTDTQYF
>TRBJ2-3|TRBV7-5
CVRSLLGSTDTQYF
>TRBJ1-2|TRBV15
CATSRDGENF
>TRBJ2-7|TRBV5-1
CASSLESREYEQYF